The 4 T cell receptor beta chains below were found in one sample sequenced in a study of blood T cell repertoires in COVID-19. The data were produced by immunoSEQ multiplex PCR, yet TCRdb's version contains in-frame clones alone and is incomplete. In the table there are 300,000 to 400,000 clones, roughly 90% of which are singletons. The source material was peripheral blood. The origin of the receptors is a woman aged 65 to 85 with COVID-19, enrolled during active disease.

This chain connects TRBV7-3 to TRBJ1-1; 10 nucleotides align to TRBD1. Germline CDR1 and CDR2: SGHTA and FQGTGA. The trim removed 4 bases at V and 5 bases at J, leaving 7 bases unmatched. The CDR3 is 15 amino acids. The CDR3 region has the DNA TGTGCCAGCAGCTCAGGGACAGGGGTTGGTACTGAAGCTTTCTTT. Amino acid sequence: CASSSGTGVGTEAFF.

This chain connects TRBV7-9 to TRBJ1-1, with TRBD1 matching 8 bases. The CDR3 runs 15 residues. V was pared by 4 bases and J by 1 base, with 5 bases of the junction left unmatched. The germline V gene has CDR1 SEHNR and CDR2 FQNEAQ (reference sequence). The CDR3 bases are TGTGCCAGCAGCTCCTCCGACAGGGGGAACACTGAAGCTTTCTTT. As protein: CASSSSDRGNTEAFF.

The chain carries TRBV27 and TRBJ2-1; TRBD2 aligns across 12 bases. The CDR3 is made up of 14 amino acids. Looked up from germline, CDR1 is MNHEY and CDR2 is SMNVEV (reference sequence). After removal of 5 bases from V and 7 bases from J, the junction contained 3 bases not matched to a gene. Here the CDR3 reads CASSRTSGVNEQFF. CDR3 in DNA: TGTGCCAGCAGTCGGACTAGCGGGGTTAATGAGCAGTTCTTC.

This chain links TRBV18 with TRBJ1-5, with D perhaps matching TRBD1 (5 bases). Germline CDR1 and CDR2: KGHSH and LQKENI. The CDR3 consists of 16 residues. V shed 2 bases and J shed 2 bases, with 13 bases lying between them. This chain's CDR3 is CASSPVEGDGNQPQHF. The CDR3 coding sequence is TGTGCCAGCTCACCAGTTGAAGGGGATGGCAATCAGCCCCAGCATTTT.